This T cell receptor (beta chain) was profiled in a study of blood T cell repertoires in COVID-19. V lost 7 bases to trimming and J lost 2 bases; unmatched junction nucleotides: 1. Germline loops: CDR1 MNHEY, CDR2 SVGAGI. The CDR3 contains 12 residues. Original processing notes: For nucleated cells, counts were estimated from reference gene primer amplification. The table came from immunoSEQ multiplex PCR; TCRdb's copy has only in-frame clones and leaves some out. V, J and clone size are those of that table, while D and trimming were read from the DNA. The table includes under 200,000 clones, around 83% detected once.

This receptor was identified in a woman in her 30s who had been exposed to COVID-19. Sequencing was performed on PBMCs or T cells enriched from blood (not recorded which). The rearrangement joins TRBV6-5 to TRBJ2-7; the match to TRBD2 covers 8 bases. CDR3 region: CASIAGPYEQYF. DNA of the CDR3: TGTGCCAGCATAGCGGGGCCCTACGAGCAGTACTTC.